Below are 9 T cell receptor beta chains sequenced from a single sample in a study of blood T cell repertoires in COVID-19. The repertoire was sequenced with immunoSEQ multiplex PCR; TCRdb's copy has only in-frame clones and lacks some. The repertoire holds about 23,000 clones, 80% to 95% seen once, with about a sixth in the top ten. Sequencing was carried out using peripheral blood. These receptors were taken from a human donor in a cohort sampled during active COVID-19.

Here the CDR3 reads CASSPSGTAQGLSQHF. CDR3 nucleotide sequence: TGTGCCAGCAGTCCCTCCGGGACAGCCCAAGGTTTGTCCCAGCATTTT. The chain employs TRBV25-1 and TRBJ1-5; 7 bases align to TRBD1. The junction had 18 bases not matched to a gene; V was cut back by 5 bases and J by 11 bases. Looked up from germline, CDR1 is MGHDK and CDR2 is SYGVNS. CDR3 length: 16 residues.

This clone was counted a few times. This rearrangement joins TRBV7-9 to TRBJ2-2, with 9 positions matching TRBD1. With 4 bases clipped from V and 2 bases from J, the junction kept 5 bases outside the gene matches. The CDR3 consists of 16 residues. CDR1 is SEHNR, CDR2 FQNEAQ, per germline (reference sequence). CDR3 coding DNA: TGTGCCAGCAGCTCCCCACAGGGGGCAAACACCGGGGAGCTGTTTTTT. Encoded protein: CASSSPQGANTGELFF. Full variable domain (missing parts from reference TRBV7-9 and TRBJ2-2): DTGVSQNPRHKITKRGQNVTFRCDPISEHNRLYWYRQTLGQGPEFLTYFQNEAQLEKSRLLSDRFSAERPKGSFSTLEIQRTEQGDSAMYLCASSSPQGANTGELFFGEGSRLTVL.

The chain employs TRBV5-1 and TRBJ2-2; a weak D match, TRBD1 (6 bases). This CDR3 has 16 residues. CDR1 SGHRS and CDR2 YFSETQ come from the germline V gene. Trimming removed 2 bases from V and 0 bases from J, with 11 bases in between. The CDR3 DNA follows: TGCGCCAGCAGCTTAGGGACAAGCACGAACACCGGGGAGCTGTTTTTT. Amino acids: CASSLGTSTNTGELFF.

The chain combines TRBV11-2 with TRBJ1-6; D is unresolved. The germline V gene encodes CDR1 SGHAT and CDR2 FQNNGV. V was shortened by 2 bases and J by 7 bases, with 9 bases between the two germline ends. The length of the CDR3 is 14 residues. The CDR3 DNA follows: TGTGCCAGCAGCTTATTCCATCAAAATTCACCCCTCCACTTT. Its translation: CASSLFHQNSPLHF.

This chain's CDR3 is CASSQVAGTHYNSPLHF. In DNA form, the CDR3 reads TGTGCCAGCAGCCAAGTAGCGGGTACCCACTATAATTCACCCCTCCACTTT. This chain connects TRBV3-1 (or the pseudogene TRBV3-2) to TRBJ1-6, with D unclear. The V end lost 1 base, the J end lost 3 bases, and 13 bases lay between the germline ends. CDR1 and CDR2 (germline): LGHDT, YNNKEL (reference sequence). This CDR3 is built from 17 residues.

The chain joins TRBV10-3 to TRBJ2-7; 7 nucleotides agree with TRBD1. The germline V gene encodes CDR1 ENHRY and CDR2 SYGVKD. The CDR3 consists of 12 residues. V lost 11 bases to trimming and J lost 1 base; unmatched junction nucleotides: 5. CDR3 bases: TGTGCCGTGGGGACAGAGTCCTACGAGCAGTACTTC. Protein sequence: CAVGTESYEQYF.

This clone has more than one count but fewer than ten. The gene calls are TRBV18 and TRBJ2-7; D remains unclear. The CDR3 runs 13 residues. With 2 bases removed from V and 0 bases from J, the gap between germline ends came to 5 bases. Germline-derived CDR1 and CDR2 are KGHSH and LQKENI. The CDR3 loop is CASSPGSSYEQYF. The CDR3 nucleotides are TGTGCCAGCTCACCAGGTAGCTCCTACGAGCAGTACTTC.

This rearrangement joins TRBV18 to TRBJ1-6; tentatively, D is TRBD1 (5 bases). The V end lost 3 bases, the J end lost 9 bases, and 15 bases lay between the germline ends. The CDR3 has 15 amino acids. Germline values: CDR1 KGHSH, CDR2 LQKENI. The CDR3 DNA sequence: TGTGCCAGCTCACCTCTCCGGGGGGACCGTTCACCCCTCCACTTT. This encodes CASSPLRGDRSPLHF.

The gene calls are TRBV6-6 and TRBJ1-2, with TRBD1 identical over 7 bases. The CDR3 runs to 12 residues. V was pared by 5 bases and J by 7 bases, with 4 bases of the junction left unmatched. CDR1 MNHNY and CDR2 SVGAGI come from the germline V gene (reference sequence). CDR3 DNA sequence: TGTGCCAGCAGTCTCGACAGGGTTGGCTACACCTTC. Protein product: CASSLDRVGYTF.